This T cell receptor beta chain was retrieved from a study of early T cells in non-severe SARS-CoV-2 infection. At the level of the study: Alpha and beta chains were unpaired, from unsorted whole-blood bulk RNA.

CDR3 length: 15 residues. Trimming cost V 4 bases and J 9 bases; bases outside gene matches: 9. Looked up from germline, CDR1 is SGHNT and CDR2 is YYREEE (reference sequence). This clonotype was seen at least ten times. Its specificity is not known. Study outcomes and limitations: There was a bias toward anti-spike CD8 responses in VDJdb matching, which missed private and CD4 specificities.

The TCR library protocol attached unique molecular identifiers to the individual cDNA molecules. A single record per CDR3 protein comes from TCRdb applying MiXCR to the 5' RACE reads. The sample has 25,000 to 30,000 distinct CDR3 sequences; approximately 5.4% are singletons. The sequenced sample was whole blood. The receptor was derived from an adult who was a healthcare worker with PCR-confirmed SARS-CoV-2 infection or an uninfected control (not recorded which). The chain joins TRBV5-4 to TRBJ1-6; 8 nucleotides agree with TRBD1. The CDR3 is CASSTGQGTGSPLHF. CDR3 sequence (DNA): TGTGCCAGCAGCACCGGACAGGGAACCGGTTCACCCCTCCACTTT.